One and the same sample provided the 10 T cell receptor beta chains below, sequenced in a study of OX40 agonist ivuxolimab in advanced cancers. The library was prepared using the immunoSEQ multiplex PCR assay. Entries here come from immuneACCESS through TCRdb and include only in-frame sequences with V and J called. Some clones fail to appear in such tables; in the studies checked, an unresolved V gene covers under half of the shortfall, and the cause of the remainder is unknown. The sample includes 55,000 to 85,000 clones, with around 90% observed a single time. The ten biggest clones cover 6% to 8% of the sample. Source: CD4+ or CD8+ T cells sorted from blood, taken in a trial of the OX40 agonist ivuxolimab. The receptors were sampled from an adult with an advanced solid tumor such as melanoma, head and neck, liver or kidney cancer.

The sample holds one count of this clone. The chain combines TRBV28 with TRBJ1-5; no definite D call. Trimming shortened V by 2 bases and J by 1 base, and 6 bases separated the two germline ends. The germline gives CDR1 MDHEN, CDR2 SYDVKM. The CDR3 extends over 14 amino acids. The CDR3 sequence: CASSLGQSNQPQHF. The CDR3 DNA is TGTGCCAGCAGTTTAGGTCAAAGCAATCAGCCCCAGCATTTT.

This chain links TRBV27 with TRBJ2-3; D may be TRBD2 (6 bases). V was shortened by 5 bases and J by 6 bases, with 15 bases between the two germline ends. CDR3 length: 14 amino acids. CDR1 and CDR2 (germline): MNHEY, SMNVEV (reference sequence). The CDR3 loop is CASSPSTGGDTQYF. Here the CDR3 DNA reads TGTGCCAGCAGTCCCTCAACTGGGGGGGATACGCAGTATTTT.

The chain links TRBV9 to TRBJ2-3; D might be TRBD1 or TRBD2, each matching 6 bases. The CDR3 covers 13 residues. The ends were cut back, 4 bases at V and 6 bases at J, with 12 bases in the middle. Germline V gene lookup returns CDR1 SGDLS and CDR2 YYNGEE. Written as DNA, the CDR3 is TGTGCCAGCAGCTCTCGGGGGCTCGATACGCAGTATTTT. Amino acid sequence: CASSSRGLDTQYF.

In this sample, this clone turned up once. The chain uses TRBV2 and TRBJ1-2, with unresolved D. V shed 3 bases and J shed 2 bases, with 16 bases lying between them. Germline V CDR1 and CDR2: SNHLY, FYNNEI. CDR3 length: 16 residues. CDR3 DNA: TGTGCCAGCAGTGAGGAGGCCGGCACTTTGAACTATGGCTACACCTTC. It codes for CASSEEAGTLNYGYTF. Filled out from reference TRBV2 and TRBJ1-2, the complete variable domain reads EPEVTQTPSHQVTQMGQEVILRCVPISNHLYFYWYRQILGQKVEFLVSFYNNEISEKSEIFDDQFSVERPDGSNFTLKIRSTKLEDSAMYFCASSEEAGTLNYGYTFGSGTRLTVV.

The V and J genes are TRBV5-6 and TRBJ1-2; D not resolved. The CDR3 is 13 amino acids. CDR1 and CDR2 from the germline V gene are SGHDT and YYEEEE. V was pared by 1 base and J by 4 bases, with 8 bases between. DNA of the CDR3: TGTGCCAGCAGCTTGACAGCCTTCTATGGCTACACCTTC. The encoded protein is CASSLTAFYGYTF.

This chain connects TRBV9 to TRBJ2-7; either TRBD1 or TRBD2 may fit D (5 bases each). The CDR3 loop spans 13 amino acids. V was shortened by 4 bases and J by 5 bases, with 13 bases between the two germline ends. CDR1 and CDR2 (germline): SGDLS, YYNGEE. The CDR3 here is CASSPGPGDEQYF. The CDR3 bases are TGTGCCAGCAGCCCGGGACCCGGCGACGAGCAGTACTTC.

The CDR3 loop is CASSILGGGFSEQYF. The CDR3 nucleotides are TGTGCCAGTAGTATACTAGGGGGCGGATTCTCCGAGCAGTACTTC. The gene calls are TRBV19 and TRBJ2-7, with 7 bases fitting TRBD1. Germline assignment: CDR1 LNHDA and CDR2 SQIVND (reference sequence). The CDR3 is 15 amino acids. V dropped 2 bases and J dropped 6; count of bases not matched to a gene: 10.

The gene calls are TRBV5-6 and TRBJ1-6; D ambiguous. Germline assignment: CDR1 SGHDT and CDR2 YYEEEE. The CDR3 has 12 residues. Trimming left V 4 bases short and J 8 bases short, with 7 bases between. CDR3 loop: CASSLSYSPLHF. The CDR3 DNA reads TGTGCCAGCAGCCTTAGTTATTCACCCCTCCACTTT.

The genes are TRBV19 and TRBJ1-2; 10 nucleotides line up with TRBD1. The junction had 5 bases not matched to a gene; V was cut back by 3 bases and J by 1 base. Germline V gives CDR1 LNHDA, CDR2 SQIVND (reference sequence). This CDR3 has 16 residues. The CDR3 reads CASSIPDRGFNYGYTF. CDR3 sequence (DNA): TGTGCCAGTAGTATCCCGGACAGGGGGTTTAACTATGGCTACACCTTC.

This clone was observed a few times. V usage is TRBV19 and J usage is TRBJ1-1; D not resolved. The CDR3 consists of 15 residues. Trimming pared 5 bases from V and 0 bases from J, leaving 13 bases between. The V gene's germline CDR1 is LNHDA and CDR2 SQIVND (reference sequence). The CDR3 spells CASSPSVTMNTEAFF. CDR3 in DNA: TGTGCCAGTAGTCCCTCCGTGACCATGAACACTGAAGCTTTCTTT.